This T cell receptor (beta chain) comes out of a study of T cell repertoires in cytomegalovirus infection. Study as a whole: Public signatures in TCR beta pointed to CMV infection and matching HLA type.

This clonotype appeared a single time. Its antigen is unknown. Overall study findings and caveats: Carriers of CMV plus the relevant HLA were identified by cumulative public TCR beta family frequency.

The V end lost 2 bases, the J end lost 1 base, and 12 bases lay between the germline ends. The germline gives CDR1 LNHDA, CDR2 SQIVND (reference sequence). The CDR3 consists of 16 residues. One entry per CDR3 protein, called by TCRdb with MiXCR from the reads. Among about a million distinct CDR3 sequences listed, roughly 30% were seen once. This chain uses TRBV19 with TRBJ2-4; D call uncertain. This sequence originates from a human donor in good health (CMV status not recorded). Some clones in this sample may be carry-over from other donors' samples. The specimen comprised cultured CD8+ T cells from PBMCs, sampled from culture after CMV antigen stimulation. CDR3: CASSISYRLAKNIQYF. In nucleotides, the CDR3 is TGTGCCAGTAGTATAAGTTATCGGCTGGCCAAAAACATTCAGTACTTC.